This entry lists 9 T cell receptor beta chains sequenced from one sample in a study of blood T cell repertoires in COVID-19. The repertoire was sequenced with immunoSEQ multiplex PCR; TCRdb's copy has only in-frame clones and lacks some. In the table there are over 130,000 clones, about 80% of which are singletons. Sequencing was done on a sample of peripheral blood. The receptors here all came from an older woman with acute or convalescent COVID-19.

This clone was detected only a few times. The chain joins TRBV29-1 to TRBJ2-7, with 10 bases aligning to TRBD2. The CDR3 is made up of 11 amino acids. J was trimmed by 5 bases and V by 7 bases; bases with no gene match: 2. Germline CDR1 SQVTM, CDR2 ANQGSEA. The CDR3, as DNA: TGCAGCGCCGGACTAGCGGACGAGCAGTACTTC. Protein product: CSAGLADEQYF.

The chain combines TRBV9 with TRBJ2-7; 8 bases are a match to TRBD1. This CDR3 is 14 amino acids long. V gave up 3 bases and J gave up 6 bases; unmatched junction bases: 8. Germline values: CDR1 SGDLS, CDR2 YYNGEE. This CDR3 reads CASSAGDRGAEQYF. The CDR3 DNA is TGTGCCAGCAGCGCTGGAGACAGGGGTGCCGAGCAGTACTTC.

This chain connects TRBV12-3 or TRBV12-4 to TRBJ2-7, with D perhaps TRBD1 (6 bases). The CDR3 sequence is 13 residues long. V gave up 5 bases and J gave up 0 bases, with 8 bases separating them. This CDR3 is CASSPDSSYEQYF. CDR3 in DNA: TGTGCCAGCAGTCCGGACAGCTCCTACGAGCAGTACTTC.

J is TRBJ1-2 and V is TRBV28; TRBD1 matches 9 bases. This CDR3 has 14 amino acids. The germline gives CDR1 MDHEN, CDR2 SYDVKM. The V and J ends lost 9 bases and 3 bases, in that order; junction bases with no gene match: 8. The CDR3 nucleotides read TGTGCCAGTAGGACGGGGACAGGGTACTATGGCTACACCTTC. It is translated as CASRTGTGYYGYTF.

The chain recombines TRBV7-8 with TRBJ2-3; TRBD1 aligns across 10 bases. The V gene end was trimmed by 1 base and the J gene end by 5 bases; junction bases not matched to a gene: 3. CDR1 and CDR2 (germline): SGHVS, FQNEAQ. This CDR3 spans 15 amino acids. The CDR3 sequence is CASSLDGTGVDTQYF. The CDR3 DNA reads TGTGCCAGCAGCTTAGATGGGACAGGGGTAGATACGCAGTATTTT.

This clone was seen more than once but under ten times. The V and J genes are TRBV6-5 and TRBJ2-1; D is possibly TRBD1 (6 bases). Deletions cut 0 bases from V and 7 bases from J, with 13 bases between. The CDR3 length is 15 residues. Per germline, CDR1 MNHEY and CDR2 SVGAGI. The CDR3 nucleotides read TGTGCCAGCAGTTACTCGATACAGGGTTCGAATGAGCAGTTCTTC. The encoded protein is CASSYSIQGSNEQFF.

This rearrangement joins TRBV27 to TRBJ2-3; 15 nucleotides line up with TRBD2. The CDR3 is made up of 19 amino acids. Per germline, CDR1 MNHEY and CDR2 SMNVEV (reference sequence). With V trimmed by 4 bases and J by 0 bases, 8 bases remained unmatched. DNA of the CDR3: TGTGCCAGCAGTTGGCAGGGACTAGCGGGAGGTGCTAGCACAGATACGCAGTATTTT. Its protein product is CASSWQGLAGGASTDTQYF.

The chain couples TRBV15 to TRBJ2-1; TRBD2 agrees at 12 bases. V lost 0 bases, J lost 10 bases, and 10 bases stayed unmatched. The CDR3 totals 17 residues. Germline CDR1 LNHNV, CDR2 YYDKDF (reference sequence). CDR3 sequence (DNA): TGTGCCACCAGCAGAGATAGGACTAGCGGGGAGCCGGTAGAGCAGTTCTTC. This gives the protein CATSRDRTSGEPVEQFF.

The genes are TRBV16 and TRBJ1-5; D is possibly TRBD1 (5 bases). V lost 3 bases and J lost 6, with 6 bases in between. From germline, CDR1 is KGHSY and CDR2 FQNENV. This CDR3 has 12 amino acids. The CDR3 DNA is TGTGCCAGCAGCCAGGGGGGTCAGCCCCAGCATTTT. This gives the protein CASSQGGQPQHF.